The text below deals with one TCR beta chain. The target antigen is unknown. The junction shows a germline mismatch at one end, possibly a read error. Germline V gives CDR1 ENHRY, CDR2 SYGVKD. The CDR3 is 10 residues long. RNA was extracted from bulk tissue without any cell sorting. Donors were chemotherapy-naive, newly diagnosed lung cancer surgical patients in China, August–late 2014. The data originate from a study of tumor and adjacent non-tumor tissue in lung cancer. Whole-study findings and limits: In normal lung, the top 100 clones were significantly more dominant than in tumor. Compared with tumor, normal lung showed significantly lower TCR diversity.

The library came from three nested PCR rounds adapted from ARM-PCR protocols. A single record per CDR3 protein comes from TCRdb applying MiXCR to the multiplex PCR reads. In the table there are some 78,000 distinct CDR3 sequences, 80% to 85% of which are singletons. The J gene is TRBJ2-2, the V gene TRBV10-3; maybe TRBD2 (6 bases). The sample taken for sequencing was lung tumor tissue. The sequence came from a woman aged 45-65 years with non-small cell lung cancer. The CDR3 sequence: CPIGARELFF. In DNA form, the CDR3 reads TGTCCCATCGGGGCCCGGGAGTTGTTTTTT.